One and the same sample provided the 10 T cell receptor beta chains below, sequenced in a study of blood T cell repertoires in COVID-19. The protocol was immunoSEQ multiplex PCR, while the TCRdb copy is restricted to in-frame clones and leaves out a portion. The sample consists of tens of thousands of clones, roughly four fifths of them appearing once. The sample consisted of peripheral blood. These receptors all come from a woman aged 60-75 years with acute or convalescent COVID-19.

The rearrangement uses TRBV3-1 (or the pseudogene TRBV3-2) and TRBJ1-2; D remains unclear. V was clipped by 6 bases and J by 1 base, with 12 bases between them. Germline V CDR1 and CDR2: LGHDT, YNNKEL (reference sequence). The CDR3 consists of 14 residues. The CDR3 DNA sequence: TGTGCCAGCAGGCAGGAGGGCCATAACTATGGCTACACCTTC. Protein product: CASRQEGHNYGYTF.

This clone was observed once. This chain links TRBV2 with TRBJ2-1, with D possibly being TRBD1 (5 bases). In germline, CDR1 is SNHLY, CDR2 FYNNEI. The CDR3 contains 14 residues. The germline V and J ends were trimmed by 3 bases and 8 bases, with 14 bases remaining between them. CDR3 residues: CASSDSQVSDEQFF. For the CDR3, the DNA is TGTGCCAGCAGTGACTCACAGGTTTCCGATGAGCAGTTCTTC. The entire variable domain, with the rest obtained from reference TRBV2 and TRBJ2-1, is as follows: EPEVTQTPSHQVTQMGQEVILRCVPISNHLYFYWYRQILGQKVEFLVSFYNNEISEKSEIFDDQFSVERPDGSNFTLKIRSTKLEDSAMYFCASSDSQVSDEQFFGPGTRLTVL.

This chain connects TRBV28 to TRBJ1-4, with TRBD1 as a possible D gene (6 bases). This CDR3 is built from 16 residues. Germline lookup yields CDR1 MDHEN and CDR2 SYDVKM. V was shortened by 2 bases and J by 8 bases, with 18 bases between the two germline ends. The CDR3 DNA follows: TGTGCCAGCAGTTTAAGGCAACCCGGACAGCTAGAAAAACTGTTTTTT. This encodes CASSLRQPGQLEKLFF.

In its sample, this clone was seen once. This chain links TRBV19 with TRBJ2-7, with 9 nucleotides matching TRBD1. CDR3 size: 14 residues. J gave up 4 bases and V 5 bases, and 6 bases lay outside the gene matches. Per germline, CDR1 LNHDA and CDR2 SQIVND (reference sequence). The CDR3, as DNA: TGTGCCAGTAGTGACCGGGACAGGGTTTACGAGCAGTACTTC. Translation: CASSDRDRVYEQYF.

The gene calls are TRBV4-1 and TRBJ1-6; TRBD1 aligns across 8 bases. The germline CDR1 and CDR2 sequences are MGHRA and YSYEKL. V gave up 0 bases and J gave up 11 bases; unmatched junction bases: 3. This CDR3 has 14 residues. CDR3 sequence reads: CASSQETGATPLHF. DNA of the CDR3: TGCGCCAGCAGCCAAGAGACAGGGGCAACACCCCTCCACTTT.

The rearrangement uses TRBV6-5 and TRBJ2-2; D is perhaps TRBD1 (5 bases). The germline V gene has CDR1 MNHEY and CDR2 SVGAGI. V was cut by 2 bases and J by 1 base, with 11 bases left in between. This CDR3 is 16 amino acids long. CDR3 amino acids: CASSYRKGVNTGELFF. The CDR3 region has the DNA TGTGCCAGCAGTTACCGGAAAGGGGTGAACACCGGGGAGCTGTTTTTT.

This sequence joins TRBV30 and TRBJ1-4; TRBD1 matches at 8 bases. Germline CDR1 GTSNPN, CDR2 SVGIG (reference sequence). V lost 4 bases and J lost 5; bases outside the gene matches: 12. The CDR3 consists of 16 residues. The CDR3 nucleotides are TGTGCCTGGACCCCCCTGATGGGACAGGCAAATGAAAAACTGTTTTTT. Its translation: CAWTPLMGQANEKLFF.

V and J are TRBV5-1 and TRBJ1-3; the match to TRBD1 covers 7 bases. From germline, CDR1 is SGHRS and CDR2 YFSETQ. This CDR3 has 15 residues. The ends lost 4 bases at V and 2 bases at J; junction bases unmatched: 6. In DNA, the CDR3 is TGCGCCAGCAGCACGGAGACAGGGACTGGAAACACCATATATTTT. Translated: CASSTETGTGNTIYF.

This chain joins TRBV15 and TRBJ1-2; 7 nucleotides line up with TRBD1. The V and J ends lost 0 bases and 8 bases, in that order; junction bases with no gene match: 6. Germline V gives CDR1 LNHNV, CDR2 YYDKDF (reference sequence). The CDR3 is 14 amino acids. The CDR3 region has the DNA TGTGCCACCAGCAGAGAAGGGGGCGCGAGGGGCTACACCTTC. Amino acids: CATSREGGARGYTF.

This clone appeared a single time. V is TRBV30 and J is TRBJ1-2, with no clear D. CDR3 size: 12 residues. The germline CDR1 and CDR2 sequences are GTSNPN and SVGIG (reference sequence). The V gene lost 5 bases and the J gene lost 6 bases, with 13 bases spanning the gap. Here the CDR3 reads CAWRLNRDGYTF. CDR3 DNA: TGTGCCTGGCGACTAAATCGGGATGGCTACACCTTC.